Each of the 8 T cell receptor beta chains below was sequenced from the same sample in a study of cytomegalovirus exposure and HLA in healthy donors. TCRdb's copy holds only in-frame clones and misses some; the assay was immunoSEQ multiplex PCR. Of about 200,000 clones listed, more than 75% were seen once; the top ten hold over 1.3%. Sequenced: PBMCs. The receptors here all came from a woman between 18 and 29 years old in good health and CMV-seronegative.

The chain is built from TRBV18 and TRBJ2-2; D is unresolved. Germline loops: CDR1 KGHSH, CDR2 LQKENI. With 2 bases removed from V and 7 bases from J, the gap between germline ends came to 11 bases. This CDR3 region has 14 residues. The CDR3 coding sequence is TGTGCCAGCTCACCAAATCGCCCAGGCGGGGAGCTGTTTTTT. Residues: CASSPNRPGGELFF.

The V call is TRBV19, the J call TRBJ1-1, with D possibly being TRBD1 (6 bases). Trimming left V 6 bases short and J 1 base short, with 9 bases between. The CDR3 is made up of 13 amino acids. Germline loops: CDR1 LNHDA, CDR2 SQIVND (reference sequence). The CDR3: CASRGQTNTEAFF. CDR3 sequence (DNA): TGTGCCAGTAGAGGACAGACGAACACTGAAGCTTTCTTT.

The chain has TRBV27 and TRBJ2-3; TRBD1 matches at 11 bases. With 5 bases clipped from V and 3 bases from J, the junction kept 13 bases outside the gene matches. The germline V gene has CDR1 MNHEY and CDR2 SMNVEV (reference sequence). The CDR3 loop spans 18 amino acids. CDR3 in amino acids: CASSNLRTGGFGTDTQYF. The CDR3 DNA reads TGTGCCAGCAGTAACCTGCGGACAGGGGGCTTTGGGACAGATACGCAGTATTTT.

The DNA of the CDR3 is TGTGCCAGTAGTAACCCTAGACAGGGCTTAAGTCAGCCCCAGCATTTT. It translates to CASSNPRQGLSQPQHF. The gene calls are TRBV19 and TRBJ1-5; the match to TRBD1 covers 7 bases. CDR1 and CDR2 (germline): LNHDA, SQIVND (reference sequence). J was trimmed by 6 bases and V by 4 bases; bases with no gene match: 12. The CDR3 is made up of 16 amino acids.

This sequence joins TRBV4-1 and TRBJ2-1; 13 nucleotides match TRBD2. Trimming removed 4 bases from V and 9 bases from J; junction bases left unmatched: 12. CDR3 length equals 17 residues. CDR1 is MGHRA and CDR2 is YSYEKL in the germline V gene. The CDR3 coding sequence is TGCGCCAGCAGCCGAAGGACTAGCGGGAGAGAATGGAGTGAGCAGTTCTTC. This codes for CASSRRTSGREWSEQFF.

This clone was found once. V gene TRBV5-6 combines with J gene TRBJ2-7; 7 nucleotides match TRBD1. Germline-derived CDR1 and CDR2 are SGHDT and YYEEEE. The CDR3 is 15 residues long. With 4 bases clipped from V and 2 bases from J, the junction kept 9 bases outside the gene matches. The CDR3 loop is CASSRKQGNPYEQYF. Here the CDR3 DNA reads TGTGCCAGCAGCCGTAAACAGGGGAACCCCTACGAGCAGTACTTC.

In this sample, this clone turned up a few times. V usage is TRBV11-2 and J usage is TRBJ2-1; D is uncertain. Trimming took off 1 base at V and 3 bases at J, with 10 bases between the two ends. The germline CDR1 and CDR2 sequences are SGHAT and FQNNGV. This CDR3 comprises 15 residues. The CDR3 loop is CASSLGVNYYNEQFF. CDR3 coding DNA: TGTGCCAGCAGCTTAGGGGTCAACTACTACAATGAGCAGTTCTTC.

The rearrangement links TRBV9 to TRBJ1-6; D unresolved. The germline CDR1 and CDR2 sequences are SGDLS and YYNGEE. This CDR3 has 16 residues. Trimming took 3 bases from V and 0 from J, leaving 10 bases between them. In nucleotides, the CDR3 is TGTGCCAGCAGCGCCGGCGGGCCCTCCTATAATTCACCCCTCCACTTT. It codes for CASSAGGPSYNSPLHF.